One TCR beta chain is described in this entry. The data originate from a study of control samples from healthy donors and cancer patients. The CDR3 is made up of 13 amino acids. V was shortened by 8 bases and J by 3 bases, with 14 bases between the two germline ends. The data were produced by immunoSEQ multiplex PCR, yet TCRdb's version contains in-frame clones alone and is incomplete. The sample gives 170,000 or so clones, 91% of which show up once; roughly 2.1% is in the top ten. Material for sequencing was blood. The chain is built from TRBV12-3 or TRBV12-4 and TRBJ2-7; no reliable D call. This sequence was found in a woman aged 35 to 49 in good health. CDR3 sequence: CASASYSLYEQYF. The CDR3 DNA sequence: TGTGCCAGCGCATCATACAGCCTCTACGAGCAGTACTTC.